This TCR beta chain was sequenced during a study of cytomegalovirus exposure and HLA in healthy donors. PCR employed 60 Vbeta and 13 Jbeta primers. Assay: immunoSEQ multiplex PCR; the TCRdb copy retains only in-frame clones and omits some. The data hold around 130,000 clones, with around four fifths observed a single time. This clone was picked up one time. What it recognizes is unknown. Germline CDR1 is MGHDK and CDR2 is SYGVNS. The CDR3 loop spans 17 amino acids. Trimming cost V 5 bases and J 0 bases; bases outside gene matches: 8. Study conclusions and caveats: TRBV6-2, TRBV6-3 and some other V segments were unresolvable in 87-base-pair reads.

Sequenced input: PBMCs. The chain joins TRBV25-1 to TRBJ1-3, with 9 bases that match TRBD1. This TCR derives from a boy aged 2 to 10 in good health and CMV-seronegative. CDR3 coding DNA: TGTGCCAGCAGTTTCGGGGACAGGGCCCACTCTGGAAACACCATATATTTT. Protein: CASSFGDRAHSGNTIYF.